This TCR beta chain was sequenced during a study of T cells after yellow fever vaccination. A single record per CDR3 protein comes from TCRdb applying MiXCR to the 5' RACE reads. The sample lists 350,000 to 450,000 distinct CDR3 sequences; about 17% were seen once. The CDR3 is made up of 14 amino acids. The V end was cut by 6 bases, the J end by 5 bases, with 16 bases between. Specimen: PBMCs, collected before the yellow fever booster vaccination. This chain links TRBV12-3 or TRBV12-4 with TRBJ1-1; tentative D call: TRBD1 (5 bases). This sequence was found in a man between 18 and 29 years old who received the YFV17D yellow fever vaccine. CDR3 sequence reads: CASSLGPGRTEAFF. CDR3 nucleotide sequence: TGTGCCAGCAGCCTAGGACCGGGACGAACTGAAGCTTTCTTT.